Reported below is one T cell receptor (beta chain). Its antigen is currently unknown. This entry belongs to a study of T cell responses to AZD1222 COVID-19 vaccine. General study results and limits: White British people made up most donors, females outnumbered males, and clonal diversity was possibly underestimated. Only a handful of AZD1222 recipients, more than 5 in all, had baseline seropositivity.

The germline V gene has CDR1 SGHNT and CDR2 YYREEE (reference sequence). V was cut by 1 base and J by 8 bases, with 12 bases left in between. The CDR3 sequence is 13 residues long. Repertoires were generated with immunoSEQ multiplex PCR, while TCRdb's copy carries only in-frame clones and drops some. The data contain about 150,000 clones, 86% of them seen just once; the ten biggest clones take up 5.5%. The sequenced sample was peripheral blood, obtained on day 0 of MenACWY control vaccination. The chain couples TRBV5-4 to TRBJ1-2; unclear D gene. The receptor was derived from an adult in good health. The CDR3 DNA is TGTGCCAGCAGCTTGTCTCAACCCGCGGGCTACACCTTC. It yields the protein CASSLSQPAGYTF.